Each of the 15 T cell receptor beta chains below was sequenced from the same sample in a study of blood T cell repertoires in COVID-19. Sequencing used immunoSEQ multiplex PCR; TCRdb keeps in-frame clones, though not all of them. The sample includes 250,000 to 350,000 clones, roughly 87% seen only once; the top ten take approximately 9%. The sequencing sample was made of PBMCs or T cells enriched from blood (not recorded which). These receptors were taken from a woman aged 18-29 years who had recovered from COVID-19.

The V call is TRBV5-1, the J call TRBJ2-7; 10 positions agree with TRBD1. Germline CDR1 is SGHRS and CDR2 is YFSETQ. V was pared by 6 bases and J by 1 base, with 4 bases of the junction left unmatched. The CDR3 runs to 14 residues. Here the CDR3 DNA reads TGCGCCAGCACCGGGACAGGGGCTTCCTACGAGCAGTACTTC. Its protein is CASTGTGASYEQYF.

Details on this clone: The same CDR3 can be traced to other DNA sequences in this sample. The rearrangement joins TRBV19 to TRBJ1-1, with 7 bases aligning to TRBD1. The CDR3 covers 16 residues. The V gene end was trimmed by 3 bases and the J gene end by 1 base; junction bases not matched to a gene: 8. From germline, CDR1 is LNHDA and CDR2 SQIVND (reference sequence). For the CDR3, the DNA is TGTGCCAGTAGTATGGGGCGACAGGGACCGAACACTGAAGCTTTCTTT. Protein: CASSMGRQGPNTEAFF.

This clone was found once. The chain carries TRBV5-1 and TRBJ2-3, with a weak D call TRBD1 (6 bases). Germline loops: CDR1 SGHRS, CDR2 YFSETQ. V was trimmed by 1 base and J by 3 bases, leaving 15 bases between them. CDR3 length: 16 amino acids. CDR3 region: CASSLTTGGVTDTQYF. In nucleotides, the CDR3 is TGCGCCAGCAGCTTGACGACAGGTGGAGTAACAGATACGCAGTATTTT.

This chain connects TRBV19 to TRBJ1-2; 9 nucleotides match TRBD1. CDR1 is LNHDA and CDR2 is SQIVND in the germline V gene (reference sequence). The length of the CDR3 is 14 residues. V was pared by 5 bases and J by 7 bases, with 8 bases of the junction left unmatched. CDR3 DNA: TGTGCCAGTAGTGGAACCGGGACAGGGTCTGGCTACACCTTC. This encodes CASSGTGTGSGYTF.

J is TRBJ2-2 and V is TRBV7-6; D may be TRBD2 (6 bases). Per the germline V gene, CDR1 is SGHVS and CDR2 is FNYEAQ. Trimming removed 11 bases at V and 0 bases at J, with 19 bases between. The CDR3 is 16 amino acids. In DNA form, the CDR3 reads TGTGCCTCGGCCGGGGGTTCTAACGCGAACACCGGGGAGCTGTTTTTT. Residues: CASAGGSNANTGELFF.

The V call is TRBV9, the J call TRBJ1-1, with 9 bases fitting TRBD1. Per the germline V gene, CDR1 is SGDLS and CDR2 is YYNGEE. Trimming cost V 0 bases and J 0 bases; bases outside gene matches: 12. There are 19 residues in the CDR3. In nucleotides, the CDR3 is TGTGCCAGCAGCGTAGCTTGGGGACCTACAGGGGGCATGAACACTGAAGCTTTCTTT. Amino acid sequence: CASSVAWGPTGGMNTEAFF.

This clone came up once. The CDR3 DNA follows: TGTGCCAGCAGCGGGGGACTAGCGGAGCAGTTCTTC. Translation: CASSGGLAEQFF. The chain links TRBV28 to TRBJ2-1; 10 nucleotides align to TRBD2. CDR3 length: 12 amino acids. V gave up 6 bases and J gave up 10 bases; unmatched junction bases: 3. From germline, CDR1 is MDHEN and CDR2 SYDVKM. Full variable domain (missing parts from reference TRBV28 and TRBJ2-1): DVKVTQSSRYLVKRTGEKVFLECVQDMDHENMFWYRQDPGLGLRLIYFSYDVKMKEKGDIPEGYSVSREKKERFSLILESASTNQTSMYLCASSGGLAEQFFGPGTRLTVL.

A note on this clone: Other DNA sequences in the sample encode the same CDR3. The chain links TRBV5-1 to TRBJ2-5; D is undetermined. Germline values: CDR1 SGHRS, CDR2 YFSETQ. V gave up 2 bases and J gave up 5 bases, with 4 bases separating them. This CDR3 spans 11 amino acids. In DNA form, the CDR3 reads TGCGCCAGCAGCTTTCTCGAGACCCAGTACTTC. Residues: CASSFLETQYF.

The chain combines TRBV27 with TRBJ1-1, with a weak D call TRBD1 (6 bases). V lost 6 bases and J lost 4, with 18 bases in between. Germline-derived CDR1 and CDR2 are MNHEY and SMNVEV (reference sequence). CDR3 length equals 15 residues. As DNA, the CDR3 is TGTGCCAGCAGCCCGACAGGAGGCAGTGGCACTGAAGCTTTCTTT. This translates into CASSPTGGSGTEAFF.

The V gene is TRBV11-2, the J gene TRBJ1-4; D possibly corresponds to TRBD1 (5 bases). Looked up from germline, CDR1 is SGHAT and CDR2 is FQNNGV. Trimming stripped 1 base from V and 3 bases from J, with 9 bases between. This CDR3 spans 15 amino acids. DNA for the CDR3: TGTGCCAGCAGCTTAGGTCAGGGTGCTAATGAAAAACTGTTTTTT. The encoded protein is CASSLGQGANEKLFF.

About this clone itself: One junction end disagrees with the germline gene, perhaps due to a read error. The rearrangement uses TRBV28 and TRBJ2-3, with 8 nucleotides matching TRBD1. Germline loops: CDR1 MDHEN, CDR2 SYDVKM. This CDR3 is built from 11 residues. The CDR3 DNA follows: TGTGCCAGCAGATCGCTTGGGACAGGATCTTTT. The encoded protein is CASRSLGTGSF.

This clone has more than one count but fewer than ten. The rearrangement links TRBV24-1 to TRBJ2-2; tentatively, D is TRBD1 (6 bases). The germline V gene encodes CDR1 KGHDR and CDR2 SFDVKD. The V end was cut by 3 bases, the J end by 4 bases, with 17 bases between. The CDR3 is 17 residues long. This CDR3 is CATSDPRQDATTGELFF. The CDR3 region has the DNA TGTGCCACCAGTGATCCCAGACAGGACGCGACCACCGGGGAGCTGTTTTTT.

The chain has TRBV6-5 and TRBJ2-7; 10 bases agree with TRBD2. V was pared by 7 bases and J by 2 bases, with 8 bases of the junction left unmatched. CDR3 size: 15 residues. The germline CDR1 and CDR2 sequences are MNHEY and SVGAGI. CDR3 protein: CASTTSGRAPYEQYF. DNA of the CDR3: TGTGCCAGCACCACCAGCGGGAGGGCCCCCTACGAGCAGTACTTC.

The chain recombines TRBV4-3 with TRBJ1-1; no definite D call. Germline V gene sequence: CDR1 LGHNA, CDR2 YSLEER. The CDR3 has 13 residues. V dropped 2 bases and J dropped 6 bases, with 10 bases sitting between them. The CDR3 here is CASSQNGIAEAFF. CDR3 in DNA: TGCGCCAGCAGCCAAAACGGTATCGCTGAAGCTTTCTTT.

This sequence joins TRBV11-2 and TRBJ1-2, with 8 bases that match TRBD1. Per germline, CDR1 SGHAT and CDR2 FQNNGV. The length of the CDR3 is 14 residues. V was pared by 4 bases and J by 2 bases, with 3 bases of the junction left unmatched. The CDR3 DNA sequence: TGTGCCAGCAGCTCAAGGACAGGGAACTATGGCTACACCTTC. This codes for CASSSRTGNYGYTF.